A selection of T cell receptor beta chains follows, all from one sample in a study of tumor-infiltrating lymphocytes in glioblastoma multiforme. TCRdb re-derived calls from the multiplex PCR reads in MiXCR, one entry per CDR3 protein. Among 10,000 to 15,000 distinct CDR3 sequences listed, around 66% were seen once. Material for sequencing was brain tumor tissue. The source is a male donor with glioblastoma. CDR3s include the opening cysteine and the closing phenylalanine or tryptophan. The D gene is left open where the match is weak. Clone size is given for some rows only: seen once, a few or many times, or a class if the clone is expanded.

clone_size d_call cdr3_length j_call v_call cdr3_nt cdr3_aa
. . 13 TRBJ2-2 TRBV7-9 TGTGCAAGCAACCCAAGCCGGGCCGGGGAGCTGTTTTTT CASNPSRAGELFF
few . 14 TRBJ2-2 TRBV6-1 TGTGCCAGCAGATTGGCGGAGAGCACCGGGGGGCTGCTTTTT CASRLAESTGGLLF
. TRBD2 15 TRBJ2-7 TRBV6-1 TGTGCCAGCAGTGAAGGGACTAGCGGGAGCTACGAGCAGTACTTC CASSEGTSGSYEQYF
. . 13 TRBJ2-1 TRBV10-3 TGTGCCATCGGGGAACCTAACTCGGAGGAGCAGTTCTTC CAIGEPNSEEQFF
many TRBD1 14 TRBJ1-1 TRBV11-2 TGTGCCAGCAGCTGGGGACAGGGTGTCTCTGAAGCTTTCTTT CASSWGQGVSEAFF
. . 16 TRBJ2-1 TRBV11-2 TGTGCAAGCAGCTTAATTGGGGGTCCCCTCTTTAACAAGCAGTTCTTC CASSLIGGPLFNKQFF
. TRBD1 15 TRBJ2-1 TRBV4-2 TGTGCCAGCAGCCACGGGACAGAGGCTTACAATGAGCAGTTCTTC CASSHGTEAYNEQFF
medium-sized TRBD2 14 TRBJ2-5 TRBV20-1 TGCAGTGCTCTCTCGACTAGCGGGAGGGAGACCCAGTACTTC CSALSTSGRETQYF
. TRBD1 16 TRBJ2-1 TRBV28 TGCGCCAGCAGTTCACTGACAGGGGGGCCCTACAATGAGCAGCTCTTC CASSSLTGGPYNEQLF
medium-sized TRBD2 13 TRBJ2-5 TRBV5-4 TGTGCCAGCAGCCCCATGGGAGGGGAGACCCAGTACTTC CASSPMGGETQYF
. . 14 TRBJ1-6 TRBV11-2 TGTGCCAGCAGCTTAGCAGGGGACCATTCACCCCTCCACTTT CASSLAGDHSPLHF
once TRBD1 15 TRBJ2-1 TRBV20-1 TGCAGTGCCCATACAGGGGCAAACTCCTACAATGAGCAGTTCTTC CSAHTGANSYNEQFF
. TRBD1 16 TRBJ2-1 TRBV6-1 TGTGCCAGCGGTGAAGCGCAAGGGGGCTGGGTCAATGAGCAGTTCTTC CASGEAQGGWVNEQFF
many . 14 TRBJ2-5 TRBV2 TGTGCCAGCACCCCTTACAGCACACAAGAGACCCAGTACTTC CASTPYSTQETQYF
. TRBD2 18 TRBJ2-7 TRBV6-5 TGTCCCAGCAGTTACCCTACTATGGCGGGAGGGCCTAGCCACGAGCAGTACTTC CPSSYPTMAGGPSHEQYF
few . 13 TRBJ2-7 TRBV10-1 TGCGCCAGCAGTGAGTACAGGGAAGGCGAGCAGTACTTC CASSEYREGEQYF
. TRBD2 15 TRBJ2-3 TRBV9 TGTGCCAGCAGCCCATGGGGACTAGTGACAGATACGCAGTATTTT CASSPWGLVTDTQYF
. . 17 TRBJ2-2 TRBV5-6 TGTGCCAGTAGCTTTTTGACAGATCCAATTACCCCCGGGGAGCTGTTTTTT CASSFLTDPITPGELFF
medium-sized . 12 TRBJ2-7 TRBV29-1 TGCAGCGTTCGGGGGCTACACTACGAGCAGTACTTC CSVRGLHYEQYF
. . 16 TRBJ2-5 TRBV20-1 TGCAGTGCTATGGATGAGCATGGGGCGTTTAAAGAGATCCAGTACTTC CSAMDEHGAFKEIQYF